These 30 T cell receptor beta chains came from one sample sequenced in a study of T cell repertoires in aging, cancer and after chemotherapy. Rearranged V-D-J TRB sequences were amplified with a mixed TRB-A/B primer pool. MiXCR, run by TCRdb on the multiplex PCR reads, gives a single entry per CDR3 protein. The profile covers some 3,200 distinct CDR3 sequences, with 20% to 25% appearing a single time and about 32% taken by the ten largest. TCR beta rearrangements were amplified from peripheral blood genomic DNA. The specimen was blood. The source of these receptors is a human donor with a solid tumor.

This clonotype came up a few times. The CDR3 sequence: CASSERTTGLAGAPGHEQYF. CDR3 bases: TGTGCCAGCAGCGAGAGGACAACGGGACTAGCGGGGGCTCCTGGCCACGAGCAGTACTTC. The rearrangement links TRBV5-6 to TRBJ2-7; TRBD2 matches 14 bases. CDR3 size: 20 residues. Unmatched junction bases numbered 20, after V lost 4 bases and J lost 5 bases. In germline, CDR1 is SGHDT, CDR2 YYEEEE.

This clonotype occurred a few times. V and J are TRBV7-9 and TRBJ1-2; D gene uncertain. The ends were cut back, 5 bases at V and 8 bases at J, with 9 bases in the middle. The CDR3 sequence is 11 residues long. Per the germline V gene, CDR1 is SEHNR and CDR2 is FQNEAQ (reference sequence). The CDR3 loop reads CASSHGRGYTF. In nucleotides, the CDR3 is TGTGCCAGCAGCCATGGGCGAGGCTACACCTTC.

By sample fraction, this clonotype is medium-sized. This rearrangement joins TRBV19 to TRBJ2-5; the D is unclear. Germline CDR1 and CDR2: LNHDA and SQIVND (reference sequence). Trimming removed 3 bases from V and 5 bases from J, with 10 bases in between. The CDR3 runs 13 residues. The CDR3 DNA reads as TGTGCCAGTAGTATCGGAGTAATGGAGACCCAGTACTTC. Residues: CASSIGVMETQYF.

This clonotype is medium-sized by share. The chain combines TRBV6-5 with TRBJ1-6, with no clear D. Trimming took off 0 bases at V and 9 bases at J, with 15 bases between the two ends. Looked up from germline, CDR1 is MNHEY and CDR2 is SVGAGI. This CDR3 has 16 residues. The CDR3 DNA reads as TGTGCCAGCAGTTACTCCATCGGTCCAGGCCTTTCACCCCTCCACTTT. This encodes CASSYSIGPGLSPLHF.

In regard to this clonotype: Mismatch with germline at one junction end may stem from a read error. V gene TRBV12-3 or TRBV12-4 combines with J gene TRBJ1-4, with TRBD1 matching 7 bases. The length of the CDR3 is 15 residues. The CDR3 region has the DNA TGTGCCAGAAGTTTAGACAGGGCTGGTCATGAAAAACTGTTTTTT. Translated: CARSLDRAGHEKLFF.

A few counts support this clonotype. The V call is TRBV19, the J call TRBJ2-1, with TRBD2 identical over 11 bases. CDR1 LNHDA and CDR2 SQIVND come from the germline V gene (reference sequence). V trimming: 6 bases; J trimming: 7 bases; junction bases outside the gene matches: 14. The CDR3 extends over 17 amino acids. CDR3 nucleotide sequence: TGTGCCAGTAGCTTAGCGGGAGGGCCCTCGGGACGAAATGAGCAGTTCTTC. This encodes CASSLAGGPSGRNEQFF.

V gene TRBV27 combines with J gene TRBJ1-6; D unresolved. V was trimmed by 2 bases and J by 5 bases, leaving 10 bases between them. This CDR3 contains 15 residues. CDR1 and CDR2 from the germline V gene are MNHEY and SMNVEV (reference sequence). The CDR3 is CASSLENLNNSPLHF. CDR3 nucleotides: TGTGCCAGCAGTTTAGAAAACCTTAATAATTCACCCCTCCACTTT.

This clonotype has a handful of counts. The chain joins TRBV20-1 to TRBJ2-1, with 8 bases aligning to TRBD2. Germline values: CDR1 DFQATT, CDR2 SNEGSKA (reference sequence). J was trimmed by 1 base and V by 6 bases; bases with no gene match: 5. The CDR3 has 14 residues. CDR3 loop: CSAPGLGSYNEQFF. DNA for the CDR3: TGCAGTGCGCCGGGACTAGGTTCCTACAATGAGCAGTTCTTC.

This clonotype is termed medium-sized (0.01 to 0.1%). V and J are TRBV27 and TRBJ2-1; 12 bases are a match to TRBD2. Germline CDR1 reads MNHEY; CDR2 reads SMNVEV (reference sequence). The length of the CDR3 is 17 residues. Trimming cost V 2 bases and J 3 bases; bases outside gene matches: 5. The CDR3 here is CASSLRRTSGNYNEQFF. CDR3 bases: TGTGCCAGCAGTTTAAGACGGACTAGCGGGAACTACAATGAGCAGTTCTTC.

This clonotype occurred a few times. V gene TRBV15 combines with J gene TRBJ1-5; D ambiguous. This CDR3 is 13 amino acids long. The V end lost 0 bases, the J end lost 8 bases, and 8 bases lay between the germline ends. Germline loops: CDR1 LNHNV, CDR2 YYDKDF (reference sequence). This CDR3 reads CATSRDPQEPQHF. DNA of the CDR3: TGTGCCACCAGCAGAGATCCCCAGGAGCCCCAGCATTTT.

This clonotype came up a few times. This chain uses TRBV20-1 with TRBJ1-2, with D maybe TRBD1 (5 bases). V was shortened by 3 bases and J by 4 bases, with 9 bases between the two germline ends. The CDR3 contains 12 residues. Germline CDR1 DFQATT, CDR2 SNEGSKA (reference sequence). CDR3 sequence reads: CSASGGGYGYTF. The DNA for the CDR3 is TGCAGTGCTAGTGGGGGAGGCTATGGCTACACCTTC.

Regarding this clonotype: A read error may explain this, as a much larger clone is one base away. V gene TRBV5-4 combines with J gene TRBJ1-2; tentatively, D is TRBD1 (5 bases). The CDR3 totals 14 residues. Germline V gene data show CDR1 as SGHNT and CDR2 as YYREEE (reference sequence). V was trimmed by 1 base and J by 8 bases, leaving 15 bases between them. CDR3 in DNA: TGTGCCAGCAGCTTGTTAACAGGCTGGGGGGGCTACACCTTC. This translates into CASSLLTGWGGYTF.

This chain joins TRBV19 and TRBJ2-5; D possibly uses TRBD1 or TRBD2 (5 bases each). The V end was cut by 0 bases, the J end by 5 bases, with 7 bases between. Germline V gene lookup returns CDR1 LNHDA and CDR2 SQIVND (reference sequence). The CDR3 loop spans 13 amino acids. The CDR3 DNA reads TGTGCCAGTAGTATAGATTGGGGGGAGACCCAGTACTTC. As protein: CASSIDWGETQYF.

Worth noting for this clonotype: A single base separates this from a much larger clone, so it may be a read error. The V call is TRBV27, the J call TRBJ1-6; 7 nucleotides align to TRBD1. Per the germline V gene, CDR1 is MNHEY and CDR2 is SMNVEV (reference sequence). Trimming removed 6 bases from V and 10 bases from J; junction bases left unmatched: 12. This CDR3 comprises 15 residues. Written as DNA, the CDR3 is TGTGCCAGCAGGTTAGGGGGCAGGGTTGGATCACCCCTCCACTTT. It translates to CASRLGGRVGSPLHF.

As concerns this clonotype: Given a much more abundant clone one base away, this may be a read error. In nucleotides, the CDR3 is TGTGCCTGGAGCCAAGGGCGGTATCAGCCCCTGCATTTT. Encoded protein: CAWSQGRYQPLHF. The chain has TRBV30 and TRBJ1-5, with D hard to call. This CDR3 comprises 13 residues. Germline loops: CDR1 GTSNPN, CDR2 SVGIG (reference sequence).

The chain links TRBV19 to TRBJ1-1, with D possibly TRBD1 on 5 matching bases. Trimming removed 3 bases from V and 2 bases from J, with 13 bases in between. This CDR3 has 15 residues. CDR1 is LNHDA, CDR2 SQIVND, per germline (reference sequence). The CDR3 protein is CASSIEVRVNTEAFF. The CDR3 DNA is TGTGCCAGTAGTATCGAGGTCAGGGTAAACACTGAAGCTTTCTTT.

Points on this clonotype: A much larger clone sits a single nucleotide away, making a read error possible. This rearrangement joins TRBV19 to TRBJ2-7; TRBD2 aligns across 10 bases. V shed 5 bases and J 5 bases; nucleotides not matched to a gene: 12. This CDR3 contains 16 residues. Germline V CDR1 and CDR2: LNHDA, SQIVND (reference sequence). In DNA, the CDR3 is TGTGCCAGTAGTGGACTTAGAGCGGGAGGGTCGAACGAGCAGTACTTC. Translation gives CASSGLRAGGSNEQYF.

Sample share makes this clonotype medium-sized. The chain has TRBV12-3 or TRBV12-4 and TRBJ1-6; the match to TRBD1 covers 10 bases. This CDR3 is 17 amino acids long. J gave up 9 bases and V 3 bases, and 11 bases lay outside the gene matches. CDR3: CASSLVTGGIRGSPLHF. In DNA, the CDR3 is TGTGCCAGCAGTTTGGTGACAGGGGGCATTAGGGGTTCACCCCTCCACTTT.

This chain uses TRBV11-2 with TRBJ1-2; no definite D call. The germline V gene has CDR1 SGHAT and CDR2 FQNNGV. The CDR3 runs 16 residues. Trimming removed 5 bases from V and 0 bases from J, with 16 bases in between. This CDR3 is CASSHLRRLANYGYTF. For the CDR3, the DNA is TGTGCCAGCAGCCATTTACGTCGGCTAGCTAACTATGGCTACACCTTC.

Relative to its sample, this clonotype is medium-sized. The chain is built from TRBV6-5 and TRBJ1-1, with D maybe TRBD1 (5 bases). Germline V lookup: CDR1 MNHEY, CDR2 SVGAGI. The V gene lost 2 bases and the J gene lost 6 bases, with 13 bases spanning the gap. The CDR3 runs 14 residues. CDR3: CASSYISAGSEAFF. DNA of the CDR3: TGTGCCAGCAGTTACATATCCGCAGGGTCTGAAGCTTTCTTT.

J is TRBJ2-5 and V is TRBV7-2; D ambiguous. CDR3 length: 12 residues. Germline CDR1 and CDR2: SGHTA and FQGNSA. The V end lost 5 bases, the J end lost 7 bases, and 11 bases lay between the germline ends. The CDR3 region has the DNA TGTGCCAGCAGCCCTTTAGCTGCGACCCAGTACTTC. Encoded protein: CASSPLAATQYF.

The chain links TRBV10-3 to TRBJ1-5; D not certain. The germline CDR1 and CDR2 sequences are ENHRY and SYGVKD. V shed 3 bases and J shed 3 bases, with 15 bases lying between them. CDR3 length: 16 residues. DNA for the CDR3: TGTGCCATCAGTGAAGTGAGAAGGCTGGCCAATCAGCCCCAGCATTTT. Translated: CAISEVRRLANQPQHF.

By frequency in the sample, this clonotype is medium-sized. The genes are TRBV27 and TRBJ2-3, with TRBD2 matching over 7 bases. This CDR3 comprises 13 residues. J lost 9 bases, V lost 7 bases, and 10 bases had no gene match. The germline V gene encodes CDR1 MNHEY and CDR2 SMNVEV (reference sequence). CDR3 amino acids: CASKGQERGTQYF. The CDR3 DNA reads TGTGCCAGCAAGGGGCAGGAGCGGGGCACGCAGTATTTT.

This clonotype was detected only a few times. The rearrangement links TRBV6-5 to TRBJ2-7; D remains unclear. Germline CDR1 is MNHEY and CDR2 is SVGAGI. There are 14 residues in the CDR3. V was cut by 0 bases and J by 3 bases, with 9 bases left in between. The CDR3 DNA reads TGTGCCAGCAGTTACTCGACTCTCGACTACGAGCAGTACTTC. Protein sequence: CASSYSTLDYEQYF.

This clonotype is termed medium-sized. The chain combines TRBV6-9 with TRBJ2-3, with 7 bases fitting TRBD2. The V gene's germline CDR1 is MNHGY and CDR2 SVAAGI. The CDR3 has 13 amino acids. V was clipped by 9 bases and J by 5 bases; unmatched bases: 8. Here the CDR3 reads CARKRRGRDTQYF. For the CDR3, the DNA is TGTGCCAGAAAAAGGCGGGGGAGAGATACGCAGTATTTT.

The chain is built from TRBV5-6 and TRBJ1-6; the D gene is possibly TRBD1 (5 bases). Trimming left V 0 bases short and J 9 bases short, with 16 bases between. This CDR3 region has 16 residues. Germline lookup yields CDR1 SGHDT and CDR2 YYEEEE. The CDR3 region is CASSLAGDSAGSPLHF. The CDR3 region has the DNA TGTGCCAGCAGCTTGGCGGGGGATTCGGCCGGTTCACCCCTCCACTTT.

Only a few counts were recorded for this clonotype. The rearrangement uses TRBV29-1 and TRBJ1-2; D possibly corresponds to TRBD1 (5 bases). Germline V lookup: CDR1 SQVTM, CDR2 ANQGSEA. This CDR3 spans 14 amino acids. Trimming stripped 3 bases from V and 0 bases from J, with 11 bases between. CDR3 amino acids: CSVDQDTANYGYTF. CDR3 coding DNA: TGCAGCGTTGACCAGGACACAGCTAACTATGGCTACACCTTC.

This clonotype ranks as medium-sized. This chain joins TRBV29-1 and TRBJ1-2; D is possibly TRBD1 (5 bases). This CDR3 region has 13 residues. Trimming removed 3 bases at V and 8 bases at J, with 16 bases between. Germline V gene sequence: CDR1 SQVTM, CDR2 ANQGSEA. CDR3 coding DNA: TGCAGCGTTGATCCCCAGGGTTCGCACGGCTACACCTTC. It encodes CSVDPQGSHGYTF.

This clonotype has just a few counts. V and J are TRBV4-2 and TRBJ2-7, with D perhaps TRBD1 or TRBD2 (5 bases each). Germline CDR1 and CDR2: LGHNA and YNFKEQ. The length of the CDR3 is 14 residues. V was cut by 0 bases and J by 4 bases, with 10 bases left in between. DNA for the CDR3: TGTGCCAGCAGCCAAGATACGGGACCTTACGAGCAGTACTTC. Its translation is CASSQDTGPYEQYF.

Only a few counts were recorded for this clonotype. The chain carries TRBV24-1 and TRBJ2-7; the match to TRBD1 covers 7 bases. CDR3 size: 13 residues. Unmatched junction bases numbered 7, after V lost 9 bases and J lost 3 bases. Germline CDR1 and CDR2: KGHDR and SFDVKD. The CDR3 DNA is TGTGCCACCCCTAGGGGGCGTCACTACGAGCAGTACTTC. Its protein product is CATPRGRHYEQYF.